One sample yielded the 21 T cell receptor beta chains listed below, sequenced in a study of T cells after yellow fever vaccination. In TCRdb, the 5' RACE reads were re-called with MiXCR into one record per CDR3 protein. The table lists 110,000 to 150,000 distinct CDR3 sequences, less than 8.5% of them singletons. Sample: CD4+ T cells sorted from PBMCs, taken 10 days after the yellow fever booster vaccination. The receptors shown here come from a man aged 30 to 45 who received the YFV17D yellow fever vaccine.

In this sample, this clonotype turned up a few times. This chain connects TRBV7-2 to TRBJ1-1; possibly TRBD1 for D (5 bases). Germline CDR1 and CDR2: SGHTA and FQGNSA. V was shortened by 5 bases and J by 0 bases, with 10 bases between the two germline ends. This CDR3 has 14 amino acids. CDR3 residues: CASSRGSLNTEAFF. CDR3 nucleotide sequence: TGTGCCAGCAGCAGGGGATCCCTGAACACTGAAGCTTTCTTT.

This clonotype was recorded at least ten times. This chain connects TRBV15 to TRBJ1-5, with D maybe TRBD1 (5 bases). V was trimmed by 0 bases and J by 4 bases, leaving 10 bases between them. CDR3 length equals 15 residues. The germline gives CDR1 LNHNV, CDR2 YYDKDF (reference sequence). CDR3 nucleotide sequence: TGTGCCACCAGCAGAGATCCCGGGGGAAATCAGCCCCAGCATTTT. Amino acid sequence: CATSRDPGGNQPQHF. The full variable domain, in which reference TRBV15 and TRBJ1-5 provide the parts outside the CDR3, is DAMVIQNPRYQVTQFGKPVTLSCSQTLNHNVMYWYQQKSSQAPKLLFHYYDKDFNNEADTPDNFQSRRPNTSFCFLDIRSPGLGDTAMYLCATSRDPGGNQPQHFGDGTRLSIL.

This clonotype was seen ten or more times. The V gene is TRBV12-3 or TRBV12-4, the J gene TRBJ2-7; 7 bases line up with TRBD2. The CDR3 length is 14 residues. The J segment lost 6 bases and the V segment lost 2 bases, leaving 7 bases of the junction unmatched. This CDR3 is CASSLRAGDLEQYF. The CDR3 nucleotides are TGTGCCAGCAGTTTACGGGCGGGAGACCTCGAGCAGTACTTC.

This clonotype was counted at least ten times. The chain couples TRBV12-5 to TRBJ2-1, with 9 bases identical to TRBD1. Germline CDR1 and CDR2: LGHNT and FRNRAP. Trimming removed 1 base from V and 5 bases from J; junction bases left unmatched: 6. The CDR3 loop spans 16 amino acids. The CDR3: CASGLATGTGNNEQFF. The CDR3 DNA is TGTGCTAGTGGTTTGGCGACCGGGACAGGGAACAATGAGCAGTTCTTC. The whole variable domain, remainder taken from reference TRBV12-5 and TRBJ2-1, is DARVTQTPRHKVTEMGQEVTMRCQPILGHNTVFWYRQTMMQGLELLAYFRNRAPLDDSGMPKDRFSAEMPDATLATLKIQPSEPRDSAVYFCASGLATGTGNNEQFFGPGTRLTVL.

At least ten counts were recorded for this clonotype. The genes are TRBV20-1 and TRBJ2-1; 11 bases agree with TRBD2. The V gene's germline CDR1 is DFQATT and CDR2 SNEGSKA (reference sequence). The CDR3 loop spans 14 amino acids. V was clipped by 2 bases and J by 7 bases; unmatched bases: 4. For the CDR3, the DNA is TGCAGTGCTAGAACTAGCGGGAGTTGGAATGAGCAGTTCTTC. Translating it yields CSARTSGSWNEQFF.

This clonotype was seen ten or more times. The chain combines TRBV3-1 with TRBJ2-1; 10 positions match TRBD1. Germline loops: CDR1 LGHDT, CDR2 YNNKEL (reference sequence). J was trimmed by 6 bases and V by 6 bases; bases with no gene match: 11. The length of the CDR3 is 16 residues. The CDR3 coding sequence is TGTGCCAGCAGTCATACCGGGACAGGGGTGGGCAATGAGCAGTTCTTC. It codes for CASSHTGTGVGNEQFF.

This clonotype was seen many times. The chain joins TRBV6-2 or TRBV6-3 to TRBJ2-1; D unclear. CDR1 is MNHEY and CDR2 is SVGEGT in the germline V gene. V was trimmed by 6 bases and J by 8 bases, leaving 11 bases between them. The CDR3 extends over 12 amino acids. This CDR3 is CASRPRAYEQFF. The CDR3 nucleotides read TGTGCCAGCAGACCCCGGGCCTATGAGCAGTTCTTC.

There are a few counts of this clonotype. The rearrangement joins TRBV20-1 to TRBJ2-7, with D unclear. There are 13 residues in the CDR3. V was cut by 5 bases and J by 5 bases, with 16 bases left in between. Germline CDR1 is DFQATT and CDR2 is SNEGSKA (reference sequence). CDR3 nucleotides: TGCAGTGCTCGGCTGGCTTCCGTCCACGAGCAGTACTTC. It translates to CSARLASVHEQYF.

This clonotype occurred many times. The rearrangement uses TRBV11-2 and TRBJ2-7, with D tentatively TRBD1 (6 bases). The CDR3 sequence is 15 residues long. The V and J ends lost 4 bases and 2 bases respectively, with 15 bases between them. Germline CDR1 reads SGHAT; CDR2 reads FQNNGV. The CDR3 here is CASSYVPGQPYEQYF. CDR3 DNA: TGTGCCAGCAGCTACGTCCCGGGACAACCCTACGAGCAGTACTTC.

This clonotype was recorded at least ten times. The CDR3 DNA reads TGTGCCAGCAGTTTACGGGGGGGTCCGATGAGGCAGTTCTTC. Translation gives CASSLRGGPMRQFF. The V gene is TRBV12-3 or TRBV12-4, the J gene TRBJ2-1, with 8 bases lining up with TRBD2. The CDR3 is 14 amino acids. J gave up 12 bases and V 2 bases, and 9 bases lay outside the gene matches.

This clonotype was seen at least ten times. CDR3 DNA sequence: TGCGCCAGCAGCTTGGGGGCAACCTCCTACAATGAGCAGTTCTTC. Its protein product is CASSLGATSYNEQFF. The chain uses TRBV5-1 and TRBJ2-1; D ambiguous. This CDR3 comprises 15 residues. Germline assignment: CDR1 SGHRS and CDR2 YFSETQ. The V and J ends lost 0 bases and 0 bases respectively, with 7 bases between them.

The chain uses TRBV15 and TRBJ2-7; no definite D call. From germline, CDR1 is LNHNV and CDR2 YYDKDF (reference sequence). V lost 0 bases and J 0 bases, leaving 9 bases between the germline ends. The CDR3 runs to 15 residues. CDR3 sequence reads: CATSRDAPSSYEQYF. In DNA form, the CDR3 reads TGTGCCACCAGCAGAGATGCTCCGAGCTCCTACGAGCAGTACTTC.

For this clonotype: One end of the junction is discordant with germline, which a read error may explain. This chain joins TRBV7-9 and TRBJ2-3, with D possibly matching TRBD1 (6 bases). Germline assignment: CDR1 SEHNR and CDR2 FQNEAQ (reference sequence). CDR3 size: 15 residues. As DNA, the CDR3 is TGTGCCATCAGCTTGGGACACCTCAGCACAGATACGCAGTATTTT. It translates to CAISLGHLSTDTQYF.

This clonotype was seen ten or more times. The chain combines TRBV3-1 with TRBJ2-1; TRBD2 matches 11 bases. V shed 3 bases and J 9 bases; nucleotides not matched to a gene: 7. Germline values: CDR1 LGHDT, CDR2 YNNKEL (reference sequence). The CDR3 spans 15 residues. CDR3 nucleotides: TGTGCCAGCAGCCATACTAGCGGGAGTCGCCGTGAGCAGTTCTTC. Protein: CASSHTSGSRREQFF.

The sample holds many counts of this clonotype. The V gene is TRBV5-1, the J gene TRBJ2-7; no firm D call. CDR3 length equals 11 residues. Looked up from germline, CDR1 is SGHRS and CDR2 is YFSETQ. Trimming took off 4 bases at V and 5 bases at J, with 7 bases between the two ends. The CDR3 region is CASSGLNEQYF. For the CDR3, the DNA is TGCGCCAGCAGCGGGCTGAACGAGCAGTACTTC.

This clonotype was seen repeatedly, ten times or more. The chain combines TRBV28 with TRBJ2-1, with 9 nucleotides matching TRBD1. Germline V gene sequence: CDR1 MDHEN, CDR2 SYDVKM. The CDR3 is 16 amino acids. V shed 4 bases, J shed 8 bases, and the junction held 12 bases outside the gene matches. As DNA, the CDR3 is TGTGCCAGCAGTTCTCTCGGGACAGGGAGGCGTGATGAGCAGTTCTTC. This sequence encodes CASSSLGTGRRDEQFF.

At least ten counts were recorded for this clonotype. This chain joins TRBV18 and TRBJ2-3; weak D call: TRBD2 (6 bases). Per the germline V gene, CDR1 is KGHSH and CDR2 is LQKENI. This CDR3 is built from 14 residues. The V gene lost 3 bases and the J gene lost 2 bases, with 9 bases spanning the gap. CDR3 sequence: CASSPSGPTDTQYF. CDR3 DNA: TGTGCCAGCTCACCTAGCGGCCCCACAGATACGCAGTATTTT.

This clonotype was found many times. The chain uses TRBV18 and TRBJ2-2, with D tentatively TRBD1 (6 bases). V was shortened by 3 bases and J by 10 bases, with 18 bases between the two germline ends. Per germline, CDR1 KGHSH and CDR2 LQKENI. The CDR3 length is 15 residues. CDR3 nucleotide sequence: TGTGCCAGCTCACCGGTCGGGACACTGGCGGTGGAGCTGTTTTTT. Amino acids: CASSPVGTLAVELFF.

This clonotype was found a few times. The chain has TRBV7-2 and TRBJ2-7; TRBD2 aligns across 12 bases. The germline V gene encodes CDR1 SGHTA and CDR2 FQGNSA. J lost 4 bases, V lost 5 bases, and 9 bases had no gene match. The CDR3 is 16 amino acids. This CDR3 is CASSQRLAGDHYEQYF. Written as DNA, the CDR3 is TGTGCCAGCAGCCAACGACTAGCGGGAGACCATTACGAGCAGTACTTC.

This clonotype was seen at least ten times. The V and J genes are TRBV3-1 and TRBJ2-1; unclear D gene. The CDR3 runs to 12 residues. V was clipped by 3 bases and J by 3 bases, with 3 bases between them. The germline V gene encodes CDR1 LGHDT and CDR2 YNNKEL (reference sequence). The CDR3: CASSQVYNEQFF. CDR3 DNA sequence: TGTGCCAGCAGCCAGGTCTACAATGAGCAGTTCTTC.

This clonotype was counted a few times. This chain connects TRBV4-3 to TRBJ2-1, with D possibly called TRBD1 or TRBD2 (5 bases each). CDR3 length equals 15 residues. Trimming shortened V by 0 bases and J by 10 bases, and 16 bases separated the two germline ends. Germline-derived CDR1 and CDR2 are LGHNA and YSLEER. The CDR3 spells CASSQDGTGSEEQFF. For the CDR3, the DNA is TGCGCCAGCAGCCAAGATGGGACGGGATCCGAGGAGCAGTTCTTC.